A selection of T cell receptor beta chains follows, all from one sample in a study of cytomegalovirus exposure and HLA in healthy donors. Libraries were prepared by immunoSEQ multiplex PCR; TCRdb keeps only in-frame clonotypes and omits some of them. Altogether roughly 110,000 clones are present, around three quarters being singletons, with the ten largest covering roughly 6%. Input material: PBMCs. The receptors were gathered from a woman aged 45-60 years in good health and CMV-seropositive. Both conserved end residues are part of each CDR3. The D gene is left open where the match is weak. Size values are once, few and many counts, or a class for expanded clones, and some rows have none.

clone_size	v_call	d_call	j_call	cdr3_nt	cdr3_aa
NA	TRBV7-8	TRBD1	TRBJ2-5	TGTGCCAGCGGAAGTAGACAGGGTGTGGAGACCCAGTACTTC	CASGSRQGVETQYF
NA	TRBV28	TRBD1	TRBJ1-2	TGTGCCAGCAGTTTTTTAGGACAGGGAGACTATGGCTACACCTTC	CASSFLGQGDYGYTF
NA	TRBV28	TRBD2	TRBJ2-5	TGTGCCAGCAGTTCTAGCGGGGGGGCACAAGAGACCCAGTACTTC	CASSSSGGAQETQYF
NA	TRBV6-5	TRBD1	TRBJ2-2	TGTGCCAGCAATCCTGACAGGGATGGCGGGGAGCTGTTTTTT	CASNPDRDGGELFF
NA	TRBV5-1	TRBD2	TRBJ2-5	TGCGCCAGCAGCTTGGGGGTAGCGGGGGGATTGGAGACCCAGTACTTC	CASSLGVAGGLETQYF
NA	TRBV7-2	NA	TRBJ1-2	TGTGCCAGCAGCTTAGTGGCAGGGGAAGGAGTCGGCTACACCTTC	CASSLVAGEGVGYTF
NA	TRBV14	TRBD1	TRBJ1-2	TGTGCCAGCAGCCAATTAGACAGGGTGATCCGGGGCTACACCTTC	CASSQLDRVIRGYTF
NA	TRBV6-1	TRBD1	TRBJ2-7	TGTGCCAGCAGTGACCCCGGGACAGGGGGGTACGAGCAGTACTTC	CASSDPGTGGYEQYF
NA	TRBV11-2	NA	TRBJ2-5	TGTGCCAGCAGCTTAGATCGTCAACGGGGGAGGACCCAGTACTTC	CASSLDRQRGRTQYF
NA	TRBV6-1	NA	TRBJ1-1	TGTGCCAGCAGTCGACAGCTGAACACTGAAGCTTTCTTT	CASSRQLNTEAFF
NA	TRBV7-3	TRBD1	TRBJ1-2	TGTGCCAGCAGCATCCAGGGACAGGCCTCCCCTAACTATGGCTACACCTTC	CASSIQGQASPNYGYTF
NA	TRBV27	TRBD1	TRBJ1-2	TGTGCCAGCAGTCCCGTCGGACAGGGGGGGAAAGGAGGCTACACCTTC	CASSPVGQGGKGGYTF
NA	TRBV9	TRBD1	TRBJ1-4	TGTGCCAGCAGCGCAGCGGGACAGGGTGCAACTAATGAAAAACTGTTTTTT	CASSAAGQGATNEKLFF
few	TRBV7-9	NA	TRBJ1-3	TGTGCCAGCAGCCTCGGAGACTCTGGAAACACCATATATTTT	CASSLGDSGNTIYF
NA	TRBV5-4	NA	TRBJ1-2	TGTGCCAGCAGCTTGGCTGGGGGGGGTAATGGCTACACCTTC	CASSLAGGGNGYTF
NA	TRBV18	NA	TRBJ1-4	TGTGCCAGCTCACCAAGCCACAGAGCCGATGAAAAACTGTTTTTT	CASSPSHRADEKLFF
NA	TRBV5-1	NA	TRBJ1-2	TGCGCCAGCAGCTTAGGAGGAGAAAACTATGGCTACACCTTC	CASSLGGENYGYTF
once	TRBV2	TRBD1	TRBJ2-2	TGTGCCAGCAGTGAACAGGGGGCGCTGGGGGAGCTGTTTTTT	CASSEQGALGELFF
NA	TRBV7-2	NA	TRBJ1-1	TGTGCCAGCAGCTTATACCAGGGGAACACTGAAGCTTTCTTT	CASSLYQGNTEAFF
NA	TRBV6-6	TRBD1	TRBJ2-7	TGTGCCAGCAGTTACTCGACAGGGAGCTCCTACGAGCAGTACTTC	CASSYSTGSSYEQYF
NA	TRBV7-3	TRBD2	TRBJ2-3	TGTGCCAGCAGCTTAAGACTAGCAGGCACAGATACGCAGTATTTT	CASSLRLAGTDTQYF
few	TRBV29-1	NA	TRBJ2-7	TGCAGCGTTGAACTTACAGTGGACAGCACCTACGAGCAGTACTTC	CSVELTVDSTYEQYF
NA	TRBV7-9	NA	TRBJ2-7	TGTGCCAGCGGTGGGCCGCTTTCCTCCGGTGAGCAGTACTTC	CASGGPLSSGEQYF
NA	TRBV5-3	TRBD1	TRBJ1-2	TGTGCCAGCAGCAGCAGAACAGGGGTCGGGACCGGCTACACCTTC	CASSSRTGVGTGYTF